This passage covers 16 T cell receptor beta chains from one sample sequenced in a study of blood T cells in healthy people across ages. A sample-barcoded 5' primer and a J-beta primer mix were used in a second PCR of roughly 7 to 11 cycles. MiXCR was run by TCRdb on the 5' RACE reads, yielding one entry per CDR3 protein. The repertoire includes more than 650,000 distinct CDR3 sequences, roughly 50% of them detected once, and around 40% sits in the top ten. Input material: blood. The receptors were sampled from a man older than 75 in good health.

The V call is TRBV5-1, the J call TRBJ2-5, with 11 bases lining up with TRBD1. The ends lost 7 bases at V and 6 bases at J; junction bases unmatched: 5. CDR1 SGHRS and CDR2 YFSETQ come from the germline V gene. This CDR3 has 13 amino acids. The CDR3 nucleotides are TGCGCCAGCGCCGGACAGGGGGCGAAGACCCAGTACTTC. This gives the protein CASAGQGAKTQYF.

This rearrangement joins TRBV24-1 to TRBJ2-7; 9 bases line up with TRBD2. The DNA end is more similar to TRBJ2-5, so the J call may be wrong. The CDR3 contains 16 residues. The V gene's germline CDR1 is KGHDR and CDR2 SFDVKD. CDR3 bases: TGTGCCACCAGTGATTTCGGCGGGACTAGCCTGGAGACCCAGTACTTC. Translated: CATSDFGGTSLETQYF.

V gene TRBV20-1 combines with J gene TRBJ2-7; the match to TRBD1 covers 8 bases. This CDR3 has 13 amino acids. Germline lookup yields CDR1 DFQATT and CDR2 SNEGSKA (reference sequence). V trimming: 5 bases; J trimming: 3 bases; junction bases outside the gene matches: 6. The CDR3: CSAPDRDHYEQYF. CDR3 DNA: TGCAGTGCTCCGGACAGGGACCACTACGAGCAGTACTTC.

V and J are TRBV5-1 and TRBJ2-5; perhaps TRBD1 as D (6 bases). V was clipped by 1 base and J by 3 bases, with 10 bases between them. The CDR3 runs to 14 residues. Germline-derived CDR1 and CDR2 are SGHRS and YFSETQ. As DNA, the CDR3 is TGCGCCAGCAGCTTGAGTTCAGGGGAAGAGACCCAGTACTTC. Translating gives CASSLSSGEETQYF.

V and J are TRBV11-2 and TRBJ2-4; 9 bases are shared with TRBD2. The J call may not be correct, given that the DNA end is closer to TRBJ2-7. The length of the CDR3 is 16 residues. Looked up from germline, CDR1 is SGHAT and CDR2 is FQNNGV. CDR3 sequence: CASSSLAGANFFEQYF. In nucleotides, the CDR3 is TGTGCCAGCAGCTCTTTAGCGGGAGCCAACTTTTTCGAGCAGTACTTC.

This rearrangement joins TRBV28 to TRBJ2-3; maybe TRBD2 (5 bases). This CDR3 spans 16 amino acids. Trimming removed 6 bases from V and 4 bases from J, with 20 bases in between. CDR1 and CDR2 (germline): MDHEN, SYDVKM. The CDR3 reads CASSTQTLVIADTQYF. As DNA, the CDR3 is TGTGCCAGCAGCACTCAGACACTAGTGATTGCAGATACGCAGTATTTT. Together with reference TRBV28 and TRBJ2-3, the CDR3 gives the full variable domain: DVKVTQSSRYLVKRTGEKVFLECVQDMDHENMFWYRQDPGLGLRLIYFSYDVKMKEKGDIPEGYSVSREKKERFSLILESASTNQTSMYLCASSTQTLVIADTQYFGPGTRLTVL.

Regarding this clonotype: A read error may account for a junction end that differs from germline. The chain joins TRBV29-1 to TRBJ2-3; D may be TRBD1 or TRBD2 (5 bases each). The germline V gene encodes CDR1 SQVTM and CDR2 ANQGSEA. This CDR3 has 12 amino acids. The CDR3 coding sequence is TGCAGCGTTGAGGGGCGAGGGGATACGCGGTATTTT. This gives the protein CSVEGRGDTRYF.

As regards this clonotype: Possible read error: a much larger clone is one base away. This chain connects TRBV7-2 to TRBJ2-5, with TRBD2 as a possible D gene (5 bases). The germline V gene has CDR1 SGHTA and CDR2 FQGNSA. The CDR3 loop spans 12 amino acids. CDR3 in amino acids: CVSSLRGLGQYF. The CDR3 coding sequence is TGTGTCAGCAGCCTTAGAGGGTTAGGGCAGTACTTC.

The gene calls are TRBV7-9 and TRBJ1-2, with 10 bases lining up with TRBD1. This CDR3 spans 15 amino acids. V shed 5 bases, J shed 7 bases, and the junction held 10 bases outside the gene matches. Germline V CDR1 and CDR2: SEHNR, FQNEAQ (reference sequence). In DNA form, the CDR3 reads TGTGCCAGCAGCCAGACAGGGGGCCAGGGTGGTGGCTACACCTTC. It yields the protein CASSQTGGQGGGYTF.

The chain uses TRBV20-1 and TRBJ1-2; possible D gene TRBD1, 5 bases. The CDR3 covers 13 residues. The germline V gene encodes CDR1 DFQATT and CDR2 SNEGSKA (reference sequence). The V and J ends lost 6 bases and 0 bases respectively, with 11 bases between them. The CDR3 reads CSAPGSSNYGYTF. The CDR3 region has the DNA TGCAGTGCCCCAGGGTCGTCTAACTATGGCTACACCTTC.

The rearrangement uses TRBV20-1 and TRBJ2-1; the D gene is possibly TRBD2 (5 bases). The CDR3 is 17 amino acids. V was shortened by 3 bases and J by 5 bases, with 23 bases between the two germline ends. Per germline, CDR1 DFQATT and CDR2 SNEGSKA (reference sequence). The chain's CDR3 is CSASPGVVRLLHNEQFF. The CDR3 region has the DNA TGCAGTGCTAGCCCCGGGGTTGTACGGCTACTCCACAATGAGCAGTTCTTC.

The chain carries TRBV29-1 and TRBJ2-1, with D possibly matching TRBD1 (6 bases). V was clipped by 2 bases and J by 4 bases, with 9 bases between them. The germline CDR1 and CDR2 sequences are SQVTM and ANQGSEA. The CDR3 spans 13 residues. The chain's CDR3 is CSVERTAYNEQFF. The CDR3 coding sequence is TGCAGCGTTGAAAGGACAGCTTACAATGAGCAGTTCTTC.

This clonotype was detected a few times. The genes are TRBV7-2 and TRBJ2-2; D is unclear. With 8 bases removed from V and 7 bases from J, the gap between germline ends came to 5 bases. Germline CDR1 and CDR2: SGHTA and FQGNSA. CDR3 length: 10 residues. CDR3 loop: CASGDGELFF. The CDR3 region has the DNA TGTGCCAGCGGCGACGGGGAGCTGTTTTTT.

V usage is TRBV2 and J usage is TRBJ2-1; 7 nucleotides match TRBD1. The CDR3 length is 15 residues. The V segment lost 4 bases and the J segment 6 bases; nucleotides outside the gene matches: 9. Germline V gives CDR1 SNHLY, CDR2 FYNNEI. The DNA of the CDR3 is TGTGCCAGCAGTGCCCTGGGGGACAGTTTCAATGAGCAGTTCTTC. Residues: CASSALGDSFNEQFF.

The rearrangement links TRBV28 to TRBJ1-1, with D hard to call. Between the trimmed V and J ends, which lost 5 bases and 4 bases, there was a span of 5 bases. This CDR3 is built from 11 residues. Looked up from germline, CDR1 is MDHEN and CDR2 is SYDVKM. The CDR3 bases are TGTGCCAGCAGTCTACGCACTGAAGCTTTCTTT. Its protein product is CASSLRTEAFF.

CDR3 DNA sequence: TGTGCCAGCAGCTGGGGGGAAACGGGACAAACTGAAGCTTTCTTT. It translates to CASSWGETGQTEAFF. The V gene is TRBV7-2, the J gene TRBJ1-1; perhaps TRBD1 as D (6 bases). The CDR3 has 15 amino acids. Germline-derived CDR1 and CDR2 are SGHTA and FQGNSA. V was pared by 4 bases and J by 5 bases, with 17 bases between.